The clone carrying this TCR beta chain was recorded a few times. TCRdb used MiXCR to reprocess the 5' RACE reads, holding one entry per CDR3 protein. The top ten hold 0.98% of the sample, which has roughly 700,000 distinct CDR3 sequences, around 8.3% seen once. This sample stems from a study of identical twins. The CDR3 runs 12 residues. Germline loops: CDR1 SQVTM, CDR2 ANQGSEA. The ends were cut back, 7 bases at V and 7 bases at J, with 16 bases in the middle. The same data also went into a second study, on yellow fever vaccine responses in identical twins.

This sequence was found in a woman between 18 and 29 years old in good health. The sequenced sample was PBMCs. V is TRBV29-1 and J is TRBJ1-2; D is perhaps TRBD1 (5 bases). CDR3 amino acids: CSADWGGSGYTF. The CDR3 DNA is TGCAGCGCTGACTGGGGGGGGTCTGGCTACACCTTC.